The 13 T cell receptor beta chains listed next were all sequenced from one sample in a study of OX40 agonist ivuxolimab in advanced cancers. Clones were sequenced by immunoSEQ multiplex PCR, and TCRdb holds only the in-frame ones, with some missing. The sample holds 60,000 to 75,000 clones; 80% to 95% are singletons and the top ten take roughly 13%. Sequenced here: CD4+ or CD8+ T cells sorted from blood, sampled in a trial of the OX40 agonist ivuxolimab. These TCRs come from an adult with an advanced solid tumor such as melanoma, head and neck, liver or kidney cancer.

The chain employs TRBV2 and TRBJ2-2; 9 bases are a match to TRBD1. Unmatched junction bases numbered 6, after V lost 0 bases and J lost 4 bases. Germline V CDR1 and CDR2: SNHLY, FYNNEI. The CDR3 is made up of 17 amino acids. The CDR3 loop reads CASSEALYRGPTGELFF. DNA of the CDR3: TGTGCCAGCAGTGAAGCACTATACAGGGGGCCCACCGGGGAGCTGTTTTTT.

In nucleotides, the CDR3 is TGTGCCAGCAGCTTAGGGTCGAACTACGAGCAGTACTTC. This encodes CASSLGSNYEQYF. This sequence joins TRBV11-3 and TRBJ2-7; D is unresolved. V was pared by 1 base and J by 3 bases, with 7 bases between. The V gene's germline CDR1 is SGHNT and CDR2 YENEEA. The CDR3 is 13 amino acids. Based on the CDR3 plus reference TRBV11-3 and TRBJ2-7, the full variable domain is EAGVVQSPRYKIIEKKQPVAFWCNPISGHNTLYWYLQNLGQGPELLIRYENEEAVDDSQLPKDRFSAERLKGVDSTLKIQPAELGDSAVYLCASSLGSNYEQYFGPGTRLTVT.

The rearrangement joins TRBV6-5 to TRBJ2-1; the match to TRBD1 covers 10 bases. Germline CDR1 reads MNHEY; CDR2 reads SVGAGI. This CDR3 has 14 residues. The V segment lost 5 bases and the J segment 9 bases; nucleotides outside the gene matches: 7. The CDR3 loop is CASSPRQGAGEQFF. For the CDR3, the DNA is TGTGCCAGCAGTCCCCGACAGGGGGCAGGTGAGCAGTTCTTC.

The rearrangement joins TRBV7-9 to TRBJ2-1, with 7 bases lining up with TRBD2. After removal of 3 bases from V and 4 bases from J, the junction contained 6 bases not matched to a gene. This CDR3 has 15 amino acids. Germline V gene lookup returns CDR1 SEHNR and CDR2 FQNEAQ (reference sequence). The DNA for the CDR3 is TGTGCCAGCAGCTTGGGAGGGGTTGGTTACAATGAGCAGTTCTTC. This translates into CASSLGGVGYNEQFF.

This chain connects TRBV27 to TRBJ1-5; D unclear. V lost 8 bases and J lost 6, with 8 bases in between. This CDR3 spans 11 amino acids. Germline loops: CDR1 MNHEY, CDR2 SMNVEV (reference sequence). In DNA, the CDR3 is TGTGCCAGCGGCTCAGGTCAGCCCCAGCATTTT. Protein: CASGSGQPQHF.

The chain employs TRBV7-2 and TRBJ2-2, with D uncertain. CDR3 length equals 19 residues. Germline V CDR1 and CDR2: SGHTA, FQGNSA. Trimming stripped 1 base from V and 0 bases from J, with 18 bases between. CDR3: CASSLEVLLAETNTGELFF. CDR3 nucleotide sequence: TGTGCCAGCAGCTTAGAAGTTTTGTTGGCGGAAACGAACACCGGGGAGCTGTTTTTT.

V gene TRBV25-1 combines with J gene TRBJ2-7; TRBD2 aligns across 12 bases. The CDR3 is 14 amino acids. Per the germline V gene, CDR1 is MGHDK and CDR2 is SYGVNS. V lost 4 bases to trimming and J lost 4 bases; unmatched junction nucleotides: 2. CDR3 sequence (DNA): TGTGCCAGCAGTGTTCTAGCGGGAGGGTACGAGCAGTACTTC. It codes for CASSVLAGGYEQYF.

The V call is TRBV6-5, the J call TRBJ2-5, with D possibly called TRBD1 or TRBD2 (5 bases each). The CDR3 sequence is 13 residues long. V dropped 3 bases and J dropped 5 bases, with 10 bases sitting between them. The V gene's germline CDR1 is MNHEY and CDR2 SVGAGI. The CDR3 loop reads CASSYGGTETQYF. CDR3 nucleotides: TGTGCCAGCAGTTATGGGGGTACGGAGACCCAGTACTTC.

V and J are TRBV6-5 and TRBJ1-3; D gene uncertain. V lost 8 bases and J 0 bases, leaving 11 bases between the germline ends. CDR1 and CDR2 (germline): MNHEY, SVGAGI. The CDR3 spans 14 residues. The CDR3 is CASVESSSGNTIYF. The DNA for the CDR3 is TGTGCCAGCGTTGAATCGAGCTCTGGAAACACCATATATTTT.

The J gene is TRBJ2-2, the V gene TRBV5-1; TRBD2 agrees at 10 bases. This CDR3 spans 15 amino acids. The junction had 7 bases not matched to a gene; V was cut back by 4 bases and J by 7 bases. Germline lookup yields CDR1 SGHRS and CDR2 YFSETQ. The CDR3 is CASSPGTSVDGELFF. CDR3 bases: TGCGCCAGCAGCCCCGGGACTAGCGTGGACGGGGAGCTGTTTTTT.

The CDR3, as DNA: TGTGCCAGCAGTGATGTCGGGGGTTTTACTGAAGCTTTCTTT. Its translation is CASSDVGGFTEAFF. The chain joins TRBV25-1 to TRBJ1-1; D might be TRBD1 (5 bases). Trimming shortened V by 3 bases and J by 5 bases, and 13 bases separated the two germline ends. CDR3 length equals 14 residues. The germline CDR1 and CDR2 sequences are MGHDK and SYGVNS. Full variable domain (missing parts from reference TRBV25-1 and TRBJ1-1): EADIYQTPRYLVIGTGKKITLECSQTMGHDKMYWYQQDPGMELHLIHYSYGVNSTEKGDLSSESTVSRIRTEHFPLTLESARPSHTSQYLCASSDVGGFTEAFFGQGTRLTVV.

This clone was seen just once. The chain is built from TRBV9 and TRBJ2-5; D call uncertain. The germline V and J ends were trimmed by 2 bases and 5 bases, with 13 bases remaining between them. The CDR3 runs 14 residues. Germline CDR1 and CDR2: SGDLS and YYNGEE. The CDR3 loop is CASSVGLMVETQYF. CDR3 nucleotide sequence: TGTGCCAGCAGCGTGGGTTTAATGGTGGAGACCCAGTACTTC.

V is TRBV5-4 and J is TRBJ1-4, with D unresolved. This CDR3 has 15 amino acids. Germline CDR1 and CDR2: SGHNT and YYREEE (reference sequence). The V end lost 4 bases, the J end lost 8 bases, and 18 bases lay between the germline ends. The CDR3 spells CASSDGPTGAEKLFF. The CDR3 bases are TGTGCCAGCAGCGACGGCCCTACTGGAGCGGAAAAACTGTTTTTT.